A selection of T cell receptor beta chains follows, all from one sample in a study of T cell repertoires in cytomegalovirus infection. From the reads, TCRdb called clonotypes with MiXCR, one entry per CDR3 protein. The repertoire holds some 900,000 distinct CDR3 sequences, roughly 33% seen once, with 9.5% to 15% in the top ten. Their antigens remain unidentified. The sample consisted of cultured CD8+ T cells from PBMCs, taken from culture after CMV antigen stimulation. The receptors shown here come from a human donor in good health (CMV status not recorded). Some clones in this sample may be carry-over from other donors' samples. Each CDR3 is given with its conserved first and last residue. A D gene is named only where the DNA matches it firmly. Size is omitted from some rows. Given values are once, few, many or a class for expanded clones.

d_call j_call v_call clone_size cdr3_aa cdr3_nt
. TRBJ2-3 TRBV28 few CATSWGAALTDTQYF TGTGCCACCTCCTGGGGGGCAGCCCTCACAGATACGCAGTATTTT
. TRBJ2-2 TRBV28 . CASSGGGGLTGELFF TGTGCCAGCAGTGGAGGGGGCGGTTTGACCGGGGAGCTGTTTTTT
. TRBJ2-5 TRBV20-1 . CSARDPVRTDQETQYF TGCAGTGCTAGAGATCCCGTCCGTACGGACCAAGAGACCCAGTACTTC
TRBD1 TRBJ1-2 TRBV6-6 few CASIGQGVTHNYGYTF TGTGCCAGCATAGGCCAGGGGGTAACCCATAACTATGGCTACACCTTC
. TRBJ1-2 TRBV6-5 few CASSYSTDPFFDGYTF TGTGCCAGCAGTTACAGCACAGATCCATTCTTTGATGGCTACACCTTC
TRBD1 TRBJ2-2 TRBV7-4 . CASSPWTGWAGELFF TGTGCCAGCAGCCCCTGGACAGGGTGGGCCGGGGAGCTGTTTTTT
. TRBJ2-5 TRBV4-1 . CASSQGRDETQYF TGCGCCAGCAGCCAAGGAAGGGATGAGACCCAGTACTTC
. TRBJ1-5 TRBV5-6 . CASSRLSDHSNQPQHF TGTGCCAGCAGTCGTCTTTCGGATCATAGCAATCAGCCCCAGCATTTT
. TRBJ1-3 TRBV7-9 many CASSPWSGNTIYF TGTGCCAGCAGCCCTTGGTCTGGAAACACCATATATTTT
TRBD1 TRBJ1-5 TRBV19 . CASSPRDRHSNQPQHF TGTGCCAGTAGTCCCCGGGACAGGCACAGCAATCAGCCCCAGCATTTT
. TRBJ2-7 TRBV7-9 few CASSLEGPPGVEQYF TGTGCCAGCAGCTTAGAGGGACCCCCGGGTGTGGAGCAGTACTTC